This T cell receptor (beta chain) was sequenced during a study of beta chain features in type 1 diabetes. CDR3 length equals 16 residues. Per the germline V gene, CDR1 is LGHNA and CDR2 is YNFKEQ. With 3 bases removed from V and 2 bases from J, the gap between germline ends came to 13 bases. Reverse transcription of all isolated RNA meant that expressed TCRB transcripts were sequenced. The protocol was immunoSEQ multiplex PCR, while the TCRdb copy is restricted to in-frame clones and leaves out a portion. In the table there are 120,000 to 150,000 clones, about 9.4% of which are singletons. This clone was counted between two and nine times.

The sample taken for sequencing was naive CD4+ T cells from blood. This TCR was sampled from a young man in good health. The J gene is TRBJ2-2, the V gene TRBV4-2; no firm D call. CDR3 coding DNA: TGTGCCAGCAGCCAGGGCCCACAGACCAACACCGGGGAGCTGTTTTTT. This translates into CASSQGPQTNTGELFF.